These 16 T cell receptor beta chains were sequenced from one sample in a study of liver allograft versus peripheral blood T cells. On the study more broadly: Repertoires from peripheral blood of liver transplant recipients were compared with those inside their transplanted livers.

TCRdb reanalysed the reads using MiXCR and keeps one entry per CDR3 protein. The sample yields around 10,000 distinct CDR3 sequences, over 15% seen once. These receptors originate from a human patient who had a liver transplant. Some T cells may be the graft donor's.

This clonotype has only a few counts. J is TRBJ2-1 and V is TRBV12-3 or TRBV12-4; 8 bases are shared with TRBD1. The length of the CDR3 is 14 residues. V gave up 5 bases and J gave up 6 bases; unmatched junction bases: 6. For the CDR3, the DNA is TGTGCCAGCAGTGCGGACAGGGTGGCCAATGAGCAGTTCTTC. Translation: CASSADRVANEQFF.

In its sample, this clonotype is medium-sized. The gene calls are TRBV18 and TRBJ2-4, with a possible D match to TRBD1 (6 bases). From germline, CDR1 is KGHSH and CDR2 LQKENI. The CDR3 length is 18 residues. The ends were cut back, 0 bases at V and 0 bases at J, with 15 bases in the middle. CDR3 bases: TGTGCCAGCTCACCACCGGCAGGACAGATATTAGCCAAAAACATTCAGTACTTC. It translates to CASSPPAGQILAKNIQYF.

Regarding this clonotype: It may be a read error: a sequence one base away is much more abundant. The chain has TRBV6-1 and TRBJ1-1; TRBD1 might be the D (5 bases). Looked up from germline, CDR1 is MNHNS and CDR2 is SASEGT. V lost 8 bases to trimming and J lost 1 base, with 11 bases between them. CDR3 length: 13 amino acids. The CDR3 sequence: CASGSGTNTEAFF. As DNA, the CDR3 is TGTGCCAGCGGGTCGGGGACGAACACTGAAGCTTTCTTT.

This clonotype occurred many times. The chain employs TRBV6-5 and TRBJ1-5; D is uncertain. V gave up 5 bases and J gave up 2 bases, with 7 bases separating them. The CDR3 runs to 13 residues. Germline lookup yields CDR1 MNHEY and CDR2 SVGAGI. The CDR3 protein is CASSAVRNQPQHF. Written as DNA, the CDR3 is TGTGCCAGCAGTGCTGTCCGCAATCAGCCCCAGCATTTT.

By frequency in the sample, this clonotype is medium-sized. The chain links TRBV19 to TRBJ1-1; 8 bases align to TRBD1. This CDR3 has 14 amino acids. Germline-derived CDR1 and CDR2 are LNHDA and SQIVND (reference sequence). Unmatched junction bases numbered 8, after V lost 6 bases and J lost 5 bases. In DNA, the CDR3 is TGTGCCAGTAGAGGACAGGGACGGGGGACTGAAGCTTTCTTT. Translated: CASRGQGRGTEAFF.

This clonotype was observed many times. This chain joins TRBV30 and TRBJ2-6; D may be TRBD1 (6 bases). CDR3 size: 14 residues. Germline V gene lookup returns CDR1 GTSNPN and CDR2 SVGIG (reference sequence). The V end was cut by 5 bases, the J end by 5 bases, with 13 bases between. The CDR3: CAWRQVVRANVLTF. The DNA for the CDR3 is TGTGCCTGGCGACAGGTGGTAAGGGCCAACGTCCTGACTTTC.

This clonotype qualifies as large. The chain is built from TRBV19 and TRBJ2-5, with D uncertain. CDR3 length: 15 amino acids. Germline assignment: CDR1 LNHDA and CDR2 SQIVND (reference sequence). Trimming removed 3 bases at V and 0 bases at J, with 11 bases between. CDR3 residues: CASSIVDGNQETQYF. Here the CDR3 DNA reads TGTGCCAGTAGTATCGTTGACGGTAACCAAGAGACCCAGTACTTC.

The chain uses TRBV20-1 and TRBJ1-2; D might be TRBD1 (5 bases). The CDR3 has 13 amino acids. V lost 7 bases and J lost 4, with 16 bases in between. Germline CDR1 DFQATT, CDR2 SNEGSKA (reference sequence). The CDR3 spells CSVPPRDSYGYTF. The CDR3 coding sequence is TGCAGTGTTCCCCCCAGGGACTCCTATGGCTACACCTTC.

CDR3 DNA sequence: TGTGCCAGCAGCTATCTAGGGACAGGGTTTCAGCCCCAGCATTTT. This encodes CASSYLGTGFQPQHF. The chain carries TRBV6-5 and TRBJ1-5; 9 nucleotides agree with TRBD1. Germline V lookup: CDR1 MNHEY, CDR2 SVGAGI. CDR3 length: 15 amino acids. V lost 6 bases and J lost 6; bases outside the gene matches: 9.

The CDR3 DNA reads as TGTGCCAGTAGTGCCCCGGGACAGGCCAACTACGAGCAGTACTTC. This encodes CASSAPGQANYEQYF. The chain employs TRBV19 and TRBJ2-7; 8 nucleotides line up with TRBD1. Germline-derived CDR1 and CDR2 are LNHDA and SQIVND (reference sequence). The V and J ends lost 5 bases and 3 bases, in that order; junction bases with no gene match: 9. This CDR3 has 15 amino acids.

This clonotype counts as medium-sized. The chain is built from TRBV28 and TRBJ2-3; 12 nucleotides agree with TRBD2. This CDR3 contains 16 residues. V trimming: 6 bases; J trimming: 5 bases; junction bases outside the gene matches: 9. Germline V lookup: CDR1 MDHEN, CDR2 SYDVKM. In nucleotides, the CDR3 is TGTGCCAGCAGAGAACTAGCGGGAGGCCATGGAGATACGCAGTATTTT. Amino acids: CASRELAGGHGDTQYF.

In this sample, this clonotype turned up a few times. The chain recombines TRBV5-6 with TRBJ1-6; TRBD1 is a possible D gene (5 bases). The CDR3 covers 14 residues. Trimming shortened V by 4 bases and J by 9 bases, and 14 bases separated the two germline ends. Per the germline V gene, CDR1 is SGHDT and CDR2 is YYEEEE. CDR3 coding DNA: TGTGCCAGCAGCGCCGGGACCCCCGGTTCACCCCTCCACTTT. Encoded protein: CASSAGTPGSPLHF.

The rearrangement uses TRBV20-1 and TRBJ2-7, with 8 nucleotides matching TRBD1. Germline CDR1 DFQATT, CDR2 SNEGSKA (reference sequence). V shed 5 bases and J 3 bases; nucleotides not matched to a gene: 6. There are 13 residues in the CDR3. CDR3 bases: TGCAGTGCTGCGGACAGGGACGGCTACGAGCAGTACTTC. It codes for CSAADRDGYEQYF.

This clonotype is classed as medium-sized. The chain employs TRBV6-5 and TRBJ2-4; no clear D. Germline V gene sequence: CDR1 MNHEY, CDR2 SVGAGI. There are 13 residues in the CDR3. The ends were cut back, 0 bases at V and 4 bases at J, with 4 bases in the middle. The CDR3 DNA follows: TGTGCCAGCAGTTACTCACAGAAAAACATTCAGTACTTC. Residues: CASSYSQKNIQYF.

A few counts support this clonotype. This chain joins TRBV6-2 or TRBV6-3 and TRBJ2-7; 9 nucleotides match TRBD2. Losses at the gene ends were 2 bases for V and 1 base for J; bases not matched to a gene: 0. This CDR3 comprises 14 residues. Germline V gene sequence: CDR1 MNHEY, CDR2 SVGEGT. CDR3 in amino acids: CASSYLAGSYEQYF. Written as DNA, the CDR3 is TGTGCCAGCAGTTACCTAGCGGGATCCTACGAGCAGTACTTC.

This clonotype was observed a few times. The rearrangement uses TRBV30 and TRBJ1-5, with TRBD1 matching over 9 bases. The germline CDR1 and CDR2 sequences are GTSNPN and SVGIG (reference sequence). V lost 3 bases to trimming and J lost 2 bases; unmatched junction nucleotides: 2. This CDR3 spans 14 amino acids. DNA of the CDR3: TGTGCCTGGAGAGGGGACAGGGGCAATCAGCCCCAGCATTTT. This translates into CAWRGDRGNQPQHF.